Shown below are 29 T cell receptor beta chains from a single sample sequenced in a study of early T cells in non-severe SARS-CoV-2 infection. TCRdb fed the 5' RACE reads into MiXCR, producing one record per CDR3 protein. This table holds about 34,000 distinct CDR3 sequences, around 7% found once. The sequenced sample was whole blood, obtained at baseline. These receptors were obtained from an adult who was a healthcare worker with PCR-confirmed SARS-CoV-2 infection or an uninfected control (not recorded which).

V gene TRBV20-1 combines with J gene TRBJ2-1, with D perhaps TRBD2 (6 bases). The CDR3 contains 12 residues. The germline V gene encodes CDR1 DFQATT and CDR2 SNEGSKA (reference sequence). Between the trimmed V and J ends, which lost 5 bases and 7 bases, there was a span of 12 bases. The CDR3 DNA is TGCAGTGCTCGGCGGGACCGGAATGAGCAGTTCTTC. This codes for CSARRDRNEQFF.

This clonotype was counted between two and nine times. In DNA form, the CDR3 reads TGTGCCAGCTCACCACCGAGGGCCGGTCGTGGCACCGGGGAGCTGTTTTTT. Residues: CASSPPRAGRGTGELFF. This sequence joins TRBV18 and TRBJ2-2; weak D call: TRBD2 (5 bases). Germline CDR1 is KGHSH and CDR2 is LQKENI. Trimming removed 0 bases at V and 4 bases at J, with 15 bases between. The CDR3 is 17 residues long.

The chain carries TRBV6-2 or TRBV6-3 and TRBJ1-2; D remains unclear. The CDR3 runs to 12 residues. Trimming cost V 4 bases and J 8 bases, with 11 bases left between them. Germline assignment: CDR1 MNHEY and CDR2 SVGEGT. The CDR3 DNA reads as TGTGCCAGCAGTTTGAAAACGACGGGCTACACCTTC. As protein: CASSLKTTGYTF.

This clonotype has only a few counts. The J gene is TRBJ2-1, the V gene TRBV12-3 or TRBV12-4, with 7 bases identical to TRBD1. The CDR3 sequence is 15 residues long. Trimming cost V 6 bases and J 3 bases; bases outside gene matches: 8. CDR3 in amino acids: CASRKQTGNYNEQFF. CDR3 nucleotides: TGTGCCAGCAGGAAGCAGACAGGGAACTACAATGAGCAGTTCTTC.

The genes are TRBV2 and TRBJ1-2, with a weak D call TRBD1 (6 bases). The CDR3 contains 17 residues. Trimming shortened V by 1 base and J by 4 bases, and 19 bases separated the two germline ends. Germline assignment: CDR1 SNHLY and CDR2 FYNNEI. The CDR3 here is CASSEVSTGGGLYGYTF. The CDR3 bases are TGTGCCAGCAGTGAAGTCTCGACAGGTGGGGGCCTCTATGGCTACACCTTC.

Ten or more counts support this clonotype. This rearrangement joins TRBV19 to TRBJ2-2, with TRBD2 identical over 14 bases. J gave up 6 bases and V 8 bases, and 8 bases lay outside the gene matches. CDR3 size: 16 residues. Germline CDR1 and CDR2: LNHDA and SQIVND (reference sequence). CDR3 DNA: TGTGCCAGTTCCTACCAGGGACTAGCGGGAGCCGGGGAGCTGTTTTTT. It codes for CASSYQGLAGAGELFF. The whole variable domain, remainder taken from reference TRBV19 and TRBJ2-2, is DGGITQSPKYLFRKEGQNVTLSCEQNLNHDAMYWYRQDPGQGLRLIYYSQIVNDFQKGDIAEGYSVSREKKESFPLTVTSAQKNPTAFYLCASSYQGLAGAGELFFGEGSRLTVL.

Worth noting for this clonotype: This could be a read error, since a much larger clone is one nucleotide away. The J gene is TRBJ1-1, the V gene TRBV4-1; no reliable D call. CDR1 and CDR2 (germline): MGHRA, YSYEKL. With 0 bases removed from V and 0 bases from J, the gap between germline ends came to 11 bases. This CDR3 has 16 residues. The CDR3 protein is CASSQDRRHVNTEAFF. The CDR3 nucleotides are TGCGCCAGCAGCCAAGATCGGAGACACGTGAACACTGAAGCTTTCTTT.

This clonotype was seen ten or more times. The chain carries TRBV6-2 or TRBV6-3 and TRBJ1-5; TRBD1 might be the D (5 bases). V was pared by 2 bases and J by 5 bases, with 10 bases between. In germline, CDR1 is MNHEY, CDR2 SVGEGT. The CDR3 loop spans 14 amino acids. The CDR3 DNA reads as TGTGCCAGCAGTTACAGCAGGGATCATCAGCCCCAGCATTTT. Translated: CASSYSRDHQPQHF.

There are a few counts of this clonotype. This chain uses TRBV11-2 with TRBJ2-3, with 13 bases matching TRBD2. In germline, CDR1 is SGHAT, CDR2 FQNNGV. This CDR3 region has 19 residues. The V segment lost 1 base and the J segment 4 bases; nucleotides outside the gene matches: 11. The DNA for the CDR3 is TGTGCCAGCAGCTTAGTGGGCGTCAGGACTAGCGGGAGCGCAGATACGCAGTATTTT. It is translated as CASSLVGVRTSGSADTQYF. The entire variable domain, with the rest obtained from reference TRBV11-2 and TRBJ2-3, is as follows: EAGVAQSPRYKIIEKRQSVAFWCNPISGHATLYWYQQILGQGPKLLIQFQNNGVVDDSQLPKDRFSAERLKGVDSTLKIQPAKLEDSAVYLCASSLVGVRTSGSADTQYFGPGTRLTVL.

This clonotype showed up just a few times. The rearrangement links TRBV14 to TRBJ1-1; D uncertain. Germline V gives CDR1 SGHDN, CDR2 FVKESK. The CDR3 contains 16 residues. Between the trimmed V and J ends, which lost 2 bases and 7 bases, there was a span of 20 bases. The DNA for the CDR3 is TGTGCCAGCAGCCAATGGTTCCCCTCAGCTAACCTTGAAGCTTTCTTT. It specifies CASSQWFPSANLEAFF.

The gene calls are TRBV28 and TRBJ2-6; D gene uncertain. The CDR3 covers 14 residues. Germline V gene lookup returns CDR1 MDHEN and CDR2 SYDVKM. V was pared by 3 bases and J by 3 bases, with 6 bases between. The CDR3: CASSFLGGANVLTF. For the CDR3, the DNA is TGTGCCAGCAGTTTTCTAGGTGGGGCCAACGTCCTGACTTTC.

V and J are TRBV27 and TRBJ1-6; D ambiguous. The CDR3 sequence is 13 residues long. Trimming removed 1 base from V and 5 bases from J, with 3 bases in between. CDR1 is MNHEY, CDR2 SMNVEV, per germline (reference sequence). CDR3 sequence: CASSLFNNSPLHF. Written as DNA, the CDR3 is TGTGCCAGCAGTTTATTCAATAATTCACCCCTCCACTTT.

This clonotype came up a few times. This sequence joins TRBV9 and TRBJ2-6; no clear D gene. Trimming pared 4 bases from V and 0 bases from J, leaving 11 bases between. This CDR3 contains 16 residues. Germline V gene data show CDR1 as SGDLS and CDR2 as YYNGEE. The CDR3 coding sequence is TGTGCCAGCAGCCCTCAGGTGGACTCTGGGGCCAACGTCCTGACTTTC. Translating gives CASSPQVDSGANVLTF.

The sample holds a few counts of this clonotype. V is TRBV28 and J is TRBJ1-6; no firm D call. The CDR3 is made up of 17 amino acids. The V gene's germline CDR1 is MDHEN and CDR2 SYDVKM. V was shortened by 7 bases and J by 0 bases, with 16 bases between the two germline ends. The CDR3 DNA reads TGTGCCAGCACCCAAAACCCTTCTATCTCCTATAATTCACCCCTCCACTTT. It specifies CASTQNPSISYNSPLHF.

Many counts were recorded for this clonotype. The CDR3 reads CASSSMTGASTEAFF. In DNA form, the CDR3 reads TGTGCCAGCAGCTCAATGACAGGAGCAAGCACTGAAGCTTTCTTT. The rearrangement joins TRBV7-2 to TRBJ1-1; TRBD1 might be the D (6 bases). The V end lost 4 bases, the J end lost 4 bases, and 16 bases lay between the germline ends. Germline CDR1 and CDR2: SGHTA and FQGNSA. This CDR3 region has 15 residues.

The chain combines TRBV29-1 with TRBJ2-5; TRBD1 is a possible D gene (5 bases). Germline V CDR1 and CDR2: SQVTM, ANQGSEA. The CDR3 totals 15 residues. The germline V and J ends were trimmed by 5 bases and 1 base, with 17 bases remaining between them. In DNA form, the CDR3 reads TGCAGCGTTTCCACCTCTCAGGGTCGCCAAGAGACCCAGTACTTC. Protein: CSVSTSQGRQETQYF.

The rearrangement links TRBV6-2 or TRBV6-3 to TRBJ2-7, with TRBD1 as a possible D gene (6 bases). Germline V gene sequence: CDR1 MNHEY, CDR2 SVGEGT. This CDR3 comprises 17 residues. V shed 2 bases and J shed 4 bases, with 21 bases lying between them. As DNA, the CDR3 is TGTGCCAGCAGTTACACCGAGGACAGACCCCTGACATACGAGCAGTACTTC. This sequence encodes CASSYTEDRPLTYEQYF.

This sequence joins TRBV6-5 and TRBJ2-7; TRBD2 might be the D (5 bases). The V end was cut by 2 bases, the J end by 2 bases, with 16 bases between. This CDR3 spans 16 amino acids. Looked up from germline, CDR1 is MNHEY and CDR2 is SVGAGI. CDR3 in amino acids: CASSYTVFSETYEQYF. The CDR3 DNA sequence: TGTGCCAGCAGTTACACTGTATTTAGCGAAACCTACGAGCAGTACTTC.

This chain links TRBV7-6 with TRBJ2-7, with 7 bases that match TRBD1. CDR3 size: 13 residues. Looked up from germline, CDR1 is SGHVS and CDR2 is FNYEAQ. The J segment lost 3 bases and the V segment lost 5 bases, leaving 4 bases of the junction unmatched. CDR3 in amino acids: CASSTRDSYEQYF. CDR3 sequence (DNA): TGTGCCAGCAGCACAAGGGACAGCTACGAGCAGTACTTC.

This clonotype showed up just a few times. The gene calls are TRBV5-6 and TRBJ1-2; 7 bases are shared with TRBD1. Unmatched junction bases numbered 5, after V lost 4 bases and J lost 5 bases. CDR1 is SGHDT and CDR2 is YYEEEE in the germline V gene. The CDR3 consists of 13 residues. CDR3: CASSTGTVYGYTF. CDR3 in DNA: TGTGCCAGCAGCACCGGGACAGTATATGGCTACACCTTC. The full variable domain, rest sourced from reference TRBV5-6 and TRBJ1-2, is DAGVTQSPTHLIKTRGQQVTLRCSPKSGHDTVSWYQQALGQGPQFIFQYYEEEERQRGNFPDRFSGHQFPNYSSELNVNALLLGDSALYLCASSTGTVYGYTFGSGTRLTVV.

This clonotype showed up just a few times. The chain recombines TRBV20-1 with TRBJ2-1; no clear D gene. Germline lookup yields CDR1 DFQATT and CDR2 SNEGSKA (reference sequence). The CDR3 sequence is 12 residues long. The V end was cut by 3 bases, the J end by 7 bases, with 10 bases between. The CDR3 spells CSASGAHNEQFF. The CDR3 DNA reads TGCAGTGCTAGTGGCGCGCATAATGAGCAGTTCTTC.

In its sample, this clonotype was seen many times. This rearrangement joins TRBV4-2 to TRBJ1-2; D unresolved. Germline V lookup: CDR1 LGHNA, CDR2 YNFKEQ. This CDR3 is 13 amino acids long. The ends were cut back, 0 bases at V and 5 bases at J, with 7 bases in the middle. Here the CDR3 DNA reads TGTGCCAGCAGCCAAGAATTACAATATGGCTACACCTTC. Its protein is CASSQELQYGYTF.

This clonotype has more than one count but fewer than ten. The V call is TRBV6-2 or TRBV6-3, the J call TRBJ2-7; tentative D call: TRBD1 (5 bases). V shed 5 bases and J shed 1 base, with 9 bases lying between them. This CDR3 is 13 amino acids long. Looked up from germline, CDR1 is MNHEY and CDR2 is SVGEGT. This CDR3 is CASSLRQSYEQYV. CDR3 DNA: TGTGCCAGCAGTCTACGACAGTCCTACGAGCAGTACGTC.

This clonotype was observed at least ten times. The CDR3 here is CASSLGLAGGPSTQYF. DNA of the CDR3: TGTGCCAGCAGTCTTGGACTAGCGGGAGGGCCTTCTACGCAGTATTTT. The chain recombines TRBV28 with TRBJ2-3; 15 bases are shared with TRBD2. The CDR3 loop spans 16 amino acids. Germline lookup yields CDR1 MDHEN and CDR2 SYDVKM. Trimming at V came to 5 bases and at J to 8 bases, leaving 8 bases not matched to a gene.

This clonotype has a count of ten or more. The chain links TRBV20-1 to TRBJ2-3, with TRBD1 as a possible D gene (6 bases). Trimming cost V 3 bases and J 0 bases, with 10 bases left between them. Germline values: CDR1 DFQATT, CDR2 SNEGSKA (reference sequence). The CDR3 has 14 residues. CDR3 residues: CSARQGSSTDTQYF. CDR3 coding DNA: TGCAGTGCTAGGCAGGGGTCTAGCACAGATACGCAGTATTTT.

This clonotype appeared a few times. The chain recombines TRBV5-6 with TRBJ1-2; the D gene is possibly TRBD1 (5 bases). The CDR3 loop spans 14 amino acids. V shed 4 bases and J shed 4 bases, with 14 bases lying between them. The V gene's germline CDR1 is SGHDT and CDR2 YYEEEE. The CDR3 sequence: CASSGTFGSYGYTF. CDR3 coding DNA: TGTGCCAGCAGCGGGACGTTCGGCAGCTATGGCTACACCTTC.

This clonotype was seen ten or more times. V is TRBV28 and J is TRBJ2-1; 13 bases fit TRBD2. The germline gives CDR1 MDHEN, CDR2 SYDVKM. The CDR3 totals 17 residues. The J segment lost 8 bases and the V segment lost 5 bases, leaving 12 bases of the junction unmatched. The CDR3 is CASSLSIRLAGGYEQFF. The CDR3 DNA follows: TGTGCCAGCAGTCTATCCATTCGACTAGCGGGAGGCTATGAGCAGTTCTTC. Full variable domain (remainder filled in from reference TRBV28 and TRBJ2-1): DVKVTQSSRYLVKRTGEKVFLECVQDMDHENMFWYRQDPGLGLRLIYFSYDVKMKEKGDIPEGYSVSREKKERFSLILESASTNQTSMYLCASSLSIRLAGGYEQFFGPGTRLTVL.

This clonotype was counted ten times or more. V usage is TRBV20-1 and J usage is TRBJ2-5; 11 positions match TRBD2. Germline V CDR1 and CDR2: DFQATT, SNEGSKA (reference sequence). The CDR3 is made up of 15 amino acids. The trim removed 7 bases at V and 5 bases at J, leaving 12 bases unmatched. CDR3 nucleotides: TGCAGTGTCAGACTAGCGGGATCAACCAAGGAGACCCAGTACTTC. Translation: CSVRLAGSTKETQYF.

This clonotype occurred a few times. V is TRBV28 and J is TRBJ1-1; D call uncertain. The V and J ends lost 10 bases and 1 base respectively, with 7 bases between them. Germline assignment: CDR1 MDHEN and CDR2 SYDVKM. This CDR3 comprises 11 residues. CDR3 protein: CAIRSNTEAFF. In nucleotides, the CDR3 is TGTGCCATCCGGTCGAACACTGAAGCTTTCTTT. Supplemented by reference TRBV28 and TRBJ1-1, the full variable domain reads DVKVTQSSRYLVKRTGEKVFLECVQDMDHENMFWYRQDPGLGLRLIYFSYDVKMKEKGDIPEGYSVSREKKERFSLILESASTNQTSMYLCAIRSNTEAFFGQGTRLTVV.